Below, 3 T cell receptor beta chains from the same sample are listed, as sequenced in a study of blood T cell repertoires in COVID-19. Sequencing used immunoSEQ multiplex PCR; TCRdb keeps in-frame clones, though not all of them. Among about 300,000 clones listed, around nine tenths were seen once. The sample comprised PBMCs or T cells enriched from blood (not recorded which). The source is a woman aged 18-30 years who had recovered from COVID-19.

The chain couples TRBV7-9 to TRBJ2-5; no definite D call. Germline lookup yields CDR1 SEHNR and CDR2 FQNEAQ (reference sequence). The V and J ends lost 1 base and 5 bases respectively, with 5 bases between them. The CDR3 is made up of 12 amino acids. CDR3 in amino acids: CASSLVRETQYF. The DNA for the CDR3 is TGTGCCAGCAGCTTAGTACGGGAGACCCAGTACTTC.

This rearrangement joins TRBV15 to TRBJ1-5; TRBD1 is a possible D gene (5 bases). With 1 base removed from V and 3 bases from J, the gap between germline ends came to 10 bases. The CDR3 totals 15 residues. Germline CDR1 reads LNHNV; CDR2 reads YYDKDF (reference sequence). CDR3 DNA: TGTGCCACCAGCAGAGCTCAGGGATTCAATCAGCCCCAGCATTTT. Its protein product is CATSRAQGFNQPQHF.

This clone was counted only a few times. The V and J genes are TRBV7-2 and TRBJ2-1; 14 bases are shared with TRBD2. Germline-derived CDR1 and CDR2 are SGHTA and FQGNSA. This CDR3 spans 15 amino acids. V lost 5 bases to trimming and J lost 7 bases; unmatched junction nucleotides: 4. The CDR3 nucleotides are TGTGCCAGCAGCCGTTGGACTAGCGGGGGGAATGAGCAGTTCTTC. Translating it yields CASSRWTSGGNEQFF.